Listed below are T cell receptor beta chains from one sample, sequenced in a study of monozygotic twins with inflammatory bowel disease. After re-calling the 5' RACE reads, TCRdb lists one entry per CDR3 protein, DNA absent. Its listing shows about 330,000 distinct CDR3 sequences. The specimen sequenced was blood. Every receptor here comes from a human donor with ulcerative colitis or Crohn's disease, or a healthy co-twin of an affected twin (not recorded which). CDR3s include the opening cysteine and the closing phenylalanine or tryptophan.

length	V	J	CDR3
13	TRBV19	TRBJ2-5	CASSLTAGETQYF
13	TRBV7-6	TRBJ2-7	CASKRQGGYEQYF
16	TRBV28	TRBJ2-2	CASSSGYRQRIRELFF
16	TRBV4-1	TRBJ2-1	CASSLNVGSSYNEQFF
13	TRBV2	TRBJ2-1	CASRRDAGHEQFF
14	TRBV27	TRBJ2-7	CASSPLLAFSEQYF
12	TRBV20-1	TRBJ2-4	CSAEVGKNIQYF
15	TRBV5-4	TRBJ1-2	CASSTGQGFYYGYTF
14	TRBV28	TRBJ2-2	CATTTGANTGELFF
12	TRBV3-1	TRBJ1-2	CASRHTFGGYTF
13	TRBV7-9	TRBJ2-3	CAAPRTNTDTQYF
15	TRBV7-9	TRBJ1-5	CASSLEGQGNQPQHF
13	TRBV29-1	TRBJ2-6	CSARPPGANVLTF
16	TRBV25-1	TRBJ1-4	CASSERQGGLNEKLFF
17	TRBV24-1	TRBJ2-4	CATIPEVDSIAKNIQYF
14	TRBV6-1	TRBJ2-1	CASNQDGKYNEQFF
15	TRBV6-4	TRBJ1-6	CASSSAGGNNSPLHF
15	TRBV5-5	TRBJ1-6	CASSSRDRDPSPLHF
13	TRBV6-6	TRBJ2-7	CASSGGDSKKQYF
15	TRBV20-1	TRBJ2-3	CSASGGVRDTDTQYF
15	TRBV10-3	TRBJ2-7	CAIRESTGEVYEQYF
12	TRBV27	TRBJ1-6	CATGVDRTPLHF
15	TRBV7-8	TRBJ1-2	CASSPLTKENYGYTF
17	TRBV20-1	TRBJ2-1	CSARRSSGMSSYNEQFF
17	TRBV5-6	TRBJ2-5	CASNWGLAGEWGETQYF
17	TRBV11-2	TRBJ2-1	CASSKKVALVGYNEQFF
16	TRBV5-6	TRBJ2-1	CASSWRGGWPYNEQFF
15	TRBV19	TRBJ1-6	CASADRARRNSPLHF
15	TRBV4-1	TRBJ1-2	CASSLIADSNYGYTF
13	TRBV7-3	TRBJ1-3	CASSLIEGDTIYF
15	TRBV11-2	TRBJ2-5	CASSYLQGPRETQYF
13	TRBV7-9	TRBJ1-1	CASSLENRDEAFF
17	TRBV5-1	TRBJ2-4	CASSLALRAGAKNIQYF
16	TRBV7-8	TRBJ2-2	CASSLEAGELTGELFF
11	TRBV23-1	TRBJ1-6	CASSPVVALHF
13	TRBV12-3/TRBV12-4	TRBJ2-5	CASSFRNQETQYF
15	TRBV6-5	TRBJ2-6	CASSYSTQWTNVLTF
13	TRBV7-2	TRBJ1-6	CASSRQDRAPLHF
14	TRBV20-1	TRBJ2-2	CSAWTSGATGELFF
17	TRBV12-3/TRBV12-4	TRBJ2-1	CATFRVSGGSSYNEQFF
15	TRBV10-3	TRBJ2-4	CAISDSGRALNIQYF
14	TRBV20-1	TRBJ1-1	CSARDAGVNTEAFF
16	TRBV12-3/TRBV12-4	TRBJ2-1	CASSDPRLGGDNEQFF
16	TRBV9	TRBJ2-5	CASSGGTSGAQETQYF
16	TRBV27	TRBJ2-1	CASSSLAGEKNNEQFF
15	TRBV20-1	TRBJ2-3	CSAGRTSGRVDTQYF
16	TRBV7-8	TRBJ2-2	CASSLRGGIYTGELFF
14	TRBV5-1	TRBJ2-5	CASSLEQKKETQYF
11	TRBV29-1	TRBJ1-1	CSGAGSTEAFF
14	TRBV2	TRBJ1-5	CASSGRSLDQPQHF
13	TRBV12-3/TRBV12-4	TRBJ2-2	CASILYPPGELFF
17	TRBV4-1	TRBJ2-2	CASSQVMGAASGGELFF
15	TRBV9	TRBJ2-7	CASSVDLGTDYEQYF
16	TRBV29-1	TRBJ2-1	CSVETEGPSSYNEQFF
19	TRBV4-3	TRBJ1-1	CASRKGSETGTEENTEAFF